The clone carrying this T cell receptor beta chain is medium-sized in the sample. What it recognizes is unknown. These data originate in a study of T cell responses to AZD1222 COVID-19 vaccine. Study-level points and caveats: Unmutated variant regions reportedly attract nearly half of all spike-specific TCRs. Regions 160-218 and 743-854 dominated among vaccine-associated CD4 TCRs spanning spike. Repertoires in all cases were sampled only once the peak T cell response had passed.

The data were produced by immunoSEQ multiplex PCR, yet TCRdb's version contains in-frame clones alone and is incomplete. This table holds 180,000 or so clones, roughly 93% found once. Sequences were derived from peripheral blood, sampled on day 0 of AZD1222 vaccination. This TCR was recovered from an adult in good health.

The CDR3 region has the DNA TGTGCCAGCACCTATCGGGGGTTAGTTCGTACCGGGGAGCTGTTTTTT. It specifies CASTYRGLVRTGELFF. The rearrangement uses TRBV7-9 and TRBJ2-2; the D gene is possibly TRBD2 (6 bases). The CDR3 is 16 residues long. V was shortened by 7 bases and J by 5 bases, with 20 bases between the two germline ends. Germline V gene lookup returns CDR1 SEHNR and CDR2 FQNEAQ (reference sequence).